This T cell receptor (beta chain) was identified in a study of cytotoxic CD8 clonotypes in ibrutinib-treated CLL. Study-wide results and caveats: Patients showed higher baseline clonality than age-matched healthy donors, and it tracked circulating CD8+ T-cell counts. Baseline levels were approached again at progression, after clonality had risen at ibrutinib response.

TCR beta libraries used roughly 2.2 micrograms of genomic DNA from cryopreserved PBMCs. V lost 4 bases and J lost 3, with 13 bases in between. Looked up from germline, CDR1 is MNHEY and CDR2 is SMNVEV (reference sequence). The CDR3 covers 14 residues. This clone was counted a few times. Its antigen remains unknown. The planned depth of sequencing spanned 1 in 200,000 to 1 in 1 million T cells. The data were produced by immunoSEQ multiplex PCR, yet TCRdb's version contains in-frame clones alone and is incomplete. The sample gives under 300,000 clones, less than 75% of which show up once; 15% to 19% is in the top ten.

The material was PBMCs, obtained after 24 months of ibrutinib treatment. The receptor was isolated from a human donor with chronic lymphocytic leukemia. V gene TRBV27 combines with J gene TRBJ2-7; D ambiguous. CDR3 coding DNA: TGTGCCAGCAGTTCACTCGGGCCCCACTACGAGCAGTACTTC. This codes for CASSSLGPHYEQYF.